The source of this T cell receptor (beta chain) is a study of blood T cells in healthy people across ages. There are 15 residues in the CDR3. Deletions cut 4 bases from V and 1 base from J, with 13 bases between. Germline CDR1 reads SGHRS; CDR2 reads YFSETQ. The second PCR ran about 6 to 11 cycles with a sample-barcoded 5' primer and J-beta primers. TCRdb processed the 5' RACE reads anew with MiXCR; each CDR3 protein has one entry. This sample yields 1.5 million to 2 million distinct CDR3 sequences, of which under 30% are seen a single time; 7.7% belongs to the top ten. In this sample, this clonotype turned up a few times.

Sequenced input: blood. The sequence was collected from a woman under 40 in good health. V gene TRBV5-1 combines with J gene TRBJ2-3; D not resolved. CDR3 nucleotide sequence: TGCGCCAGCAGCCCCCTCATAAAGGGCACAGATACGCAGTATTTT. Protein sequence: CASSPLIKGTDTQYF.